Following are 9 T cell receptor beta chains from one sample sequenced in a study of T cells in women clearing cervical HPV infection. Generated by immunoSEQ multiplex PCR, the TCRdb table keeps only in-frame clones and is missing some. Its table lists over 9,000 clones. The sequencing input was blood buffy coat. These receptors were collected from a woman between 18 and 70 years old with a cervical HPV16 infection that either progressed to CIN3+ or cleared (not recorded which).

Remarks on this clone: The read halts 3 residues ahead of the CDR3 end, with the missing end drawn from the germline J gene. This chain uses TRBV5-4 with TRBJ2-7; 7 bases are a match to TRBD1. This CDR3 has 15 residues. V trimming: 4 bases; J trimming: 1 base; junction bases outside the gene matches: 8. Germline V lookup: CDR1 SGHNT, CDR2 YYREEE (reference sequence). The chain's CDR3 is CASSVPGTASYEQYF. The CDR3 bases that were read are TGTGCCAGCAGCGTCCCCGGGACAGCTTCCTACGAG.

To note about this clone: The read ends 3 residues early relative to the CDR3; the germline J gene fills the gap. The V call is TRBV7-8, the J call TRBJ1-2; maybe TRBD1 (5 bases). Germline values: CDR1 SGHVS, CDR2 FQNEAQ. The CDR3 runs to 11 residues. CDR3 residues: CASIVQGNYTF. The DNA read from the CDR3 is TGTGCCAGCATAGTTCAGGGAAAC.

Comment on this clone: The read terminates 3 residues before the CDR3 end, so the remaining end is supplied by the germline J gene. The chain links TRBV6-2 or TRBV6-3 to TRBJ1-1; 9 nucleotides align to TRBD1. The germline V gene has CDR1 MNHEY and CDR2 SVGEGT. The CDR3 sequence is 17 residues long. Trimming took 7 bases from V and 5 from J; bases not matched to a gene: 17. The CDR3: CASTKMTGGKVGTEAFF. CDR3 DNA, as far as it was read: TGTGCCAGCACCAAAATGACAGGGGGTAAAGTGGGGACTGAA.

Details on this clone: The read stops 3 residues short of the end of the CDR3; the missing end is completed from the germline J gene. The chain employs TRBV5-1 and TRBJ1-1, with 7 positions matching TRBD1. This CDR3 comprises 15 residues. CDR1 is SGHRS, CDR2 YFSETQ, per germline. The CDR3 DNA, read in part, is TGCGCCAGCAGCTTGGTTTACAGGGGTACTTCCGAA. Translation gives CASSLVYRGTSE. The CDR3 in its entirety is CASSLVYRGTSEAFF.

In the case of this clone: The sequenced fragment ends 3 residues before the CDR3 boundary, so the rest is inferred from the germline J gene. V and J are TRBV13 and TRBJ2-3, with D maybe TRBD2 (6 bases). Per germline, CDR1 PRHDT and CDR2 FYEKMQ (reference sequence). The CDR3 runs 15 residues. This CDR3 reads CASSLRRDFQETQYF. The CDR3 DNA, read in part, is TGTGCCAGCAGCCTCCGCCGGGACTTCCAAGAGACG.

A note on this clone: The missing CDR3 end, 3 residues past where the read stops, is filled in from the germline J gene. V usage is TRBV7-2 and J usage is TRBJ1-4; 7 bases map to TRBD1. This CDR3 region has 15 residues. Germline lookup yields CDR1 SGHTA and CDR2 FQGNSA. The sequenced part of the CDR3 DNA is TGTGCCAGGACAGGGACTAGCTCTGGGGCCAACGTA. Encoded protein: CARTGTSSGANV. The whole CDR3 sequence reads CARTGTSSGANVLFF.

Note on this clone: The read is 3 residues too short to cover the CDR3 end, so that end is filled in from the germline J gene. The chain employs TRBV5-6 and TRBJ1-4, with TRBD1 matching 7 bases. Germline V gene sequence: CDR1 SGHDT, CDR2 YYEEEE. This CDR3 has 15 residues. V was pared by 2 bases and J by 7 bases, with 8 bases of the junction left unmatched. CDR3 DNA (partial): TGTGCCAGCAGCTTAACCGCAGGGGGGAGTGAAAAA. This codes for CASSLTAGGSEK. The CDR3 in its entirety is CASSLTAGGSEKLFF.

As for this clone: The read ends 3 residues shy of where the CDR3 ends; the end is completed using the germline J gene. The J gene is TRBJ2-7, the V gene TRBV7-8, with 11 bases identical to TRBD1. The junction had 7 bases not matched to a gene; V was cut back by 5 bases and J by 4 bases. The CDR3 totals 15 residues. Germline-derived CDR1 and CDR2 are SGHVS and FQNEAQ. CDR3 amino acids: CASSRQGQGEYEQYF. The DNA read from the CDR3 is TGTGCCAGCAGCAGACAGGGACAGGGGGAGTACGAG.

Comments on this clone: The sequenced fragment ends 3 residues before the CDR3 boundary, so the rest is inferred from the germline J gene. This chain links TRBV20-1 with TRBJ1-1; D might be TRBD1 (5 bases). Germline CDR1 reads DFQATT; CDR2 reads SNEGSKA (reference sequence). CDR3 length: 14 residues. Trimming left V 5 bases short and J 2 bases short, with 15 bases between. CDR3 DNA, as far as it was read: TGCAGTGCTCTCCTGGGGCCGGCAAACACTGAA. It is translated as CSALLGPANTE. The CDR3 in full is CSALLGPANTEAFF.